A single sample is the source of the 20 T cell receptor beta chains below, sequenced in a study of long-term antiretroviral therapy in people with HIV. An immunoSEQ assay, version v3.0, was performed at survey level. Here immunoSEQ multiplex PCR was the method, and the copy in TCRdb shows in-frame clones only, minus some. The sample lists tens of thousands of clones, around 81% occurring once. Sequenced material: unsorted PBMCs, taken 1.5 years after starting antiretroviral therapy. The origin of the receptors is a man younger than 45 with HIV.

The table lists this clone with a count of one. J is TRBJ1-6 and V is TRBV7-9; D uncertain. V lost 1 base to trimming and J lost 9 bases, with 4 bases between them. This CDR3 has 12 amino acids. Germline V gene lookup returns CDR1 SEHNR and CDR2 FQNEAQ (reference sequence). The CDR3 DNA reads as TGTGCCAGCAGCTTAGAGGCTTCACCCCTCCACTTT. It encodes CASSLEASPLHF. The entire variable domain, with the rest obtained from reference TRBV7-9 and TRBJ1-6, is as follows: DTGVSQNPRHKITKRGQNVTFRCDPISEHNRLYWYRQTLGQGPEFLTYFQNEAQLEKSRLLSDRFSAERPKGSFSTLEIQRTEQGDSAMYLCASSLEASPLHFGNGTRLTVT.

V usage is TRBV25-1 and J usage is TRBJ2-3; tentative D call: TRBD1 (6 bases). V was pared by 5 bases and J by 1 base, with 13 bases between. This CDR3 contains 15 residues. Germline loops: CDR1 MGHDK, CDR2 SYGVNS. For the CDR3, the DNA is TGTGCCAGCAGTCTAGGGGGTTTGGGCACAGATACGCAGTATTTT. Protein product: CASSLGGLGTDTQYF.

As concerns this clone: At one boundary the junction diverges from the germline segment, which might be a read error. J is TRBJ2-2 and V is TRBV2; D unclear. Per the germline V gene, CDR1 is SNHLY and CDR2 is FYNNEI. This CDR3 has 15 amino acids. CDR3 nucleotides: TGTGCCAGCAGTGCTCAGAATGCGAAGACCGGGGAGCTGTTTTTT. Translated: CASSAQNAKTGELFF.

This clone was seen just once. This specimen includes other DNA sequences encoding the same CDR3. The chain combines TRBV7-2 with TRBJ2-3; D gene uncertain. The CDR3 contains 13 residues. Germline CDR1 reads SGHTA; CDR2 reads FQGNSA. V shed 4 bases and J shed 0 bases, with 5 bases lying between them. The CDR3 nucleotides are TGTGCCAGCAGCTCACCTAGCACAGATACGCAGTATTTT. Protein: CASSSPSTDTQYF.

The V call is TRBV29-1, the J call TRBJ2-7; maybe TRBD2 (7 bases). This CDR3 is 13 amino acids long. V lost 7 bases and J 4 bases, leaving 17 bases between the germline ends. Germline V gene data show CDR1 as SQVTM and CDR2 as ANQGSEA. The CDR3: CSAAAGEGYEQYF. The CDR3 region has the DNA TGCAGCGCTGCCGCAGGGGAGGGATACGAGCAGTACTTC.

CDR3 in amino acids: CASSPIVSGGELFF. CDR3 nucleotide sequence: TGTGCCAGCAGCCCGATCGTATCGGGCGGGGAGCTGTTTTTT. V and J are TRBV7-2 and TRBJ2-2; D remains unclear. V was shortened by 5 bases and J by 7 bases, with 14 bases between the two germline ends. The germline CDR1 and CDR2 sequences are SGHTA and FQGNSA. This CDR3 spans 14 amino acids.

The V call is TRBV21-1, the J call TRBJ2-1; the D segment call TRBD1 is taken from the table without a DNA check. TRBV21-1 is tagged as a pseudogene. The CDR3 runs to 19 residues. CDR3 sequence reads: CASSKACGFGTGVCNEQFF. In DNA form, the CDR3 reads TGTGCCAGCAGCAAAGCGTGTGGCTTCGGGACAGGGGTGTGCAATGAGCAGTTCTTC.

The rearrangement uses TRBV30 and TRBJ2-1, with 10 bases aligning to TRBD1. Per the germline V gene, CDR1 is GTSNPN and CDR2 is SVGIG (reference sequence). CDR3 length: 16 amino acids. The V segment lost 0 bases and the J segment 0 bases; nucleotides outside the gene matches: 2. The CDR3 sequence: CAWSVRTGGSYNEQFF. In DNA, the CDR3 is TGTGCCTGGAGTGTCAGGACAGGGGGCTCCTACAATGAGCAGTTCTTC.

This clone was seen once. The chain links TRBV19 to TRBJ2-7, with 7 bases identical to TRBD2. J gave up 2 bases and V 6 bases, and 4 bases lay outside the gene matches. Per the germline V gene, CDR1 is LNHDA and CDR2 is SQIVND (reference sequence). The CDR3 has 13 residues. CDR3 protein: CASSPGTTYEQYF. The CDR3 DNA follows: TGTGCCAGTAGCCCAGGGACTACCTACGAGCAGTACTTC.

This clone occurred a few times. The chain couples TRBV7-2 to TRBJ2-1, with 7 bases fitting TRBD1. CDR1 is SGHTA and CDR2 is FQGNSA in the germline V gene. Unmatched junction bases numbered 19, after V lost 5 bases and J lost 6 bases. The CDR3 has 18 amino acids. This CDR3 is CASSTSGTARLSGNEQFF. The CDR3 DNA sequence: TGTGCCAGCAGCACCTCCGGGACAGCCCGCCTAAGCGGCAATGAGCAGTTCTTC.

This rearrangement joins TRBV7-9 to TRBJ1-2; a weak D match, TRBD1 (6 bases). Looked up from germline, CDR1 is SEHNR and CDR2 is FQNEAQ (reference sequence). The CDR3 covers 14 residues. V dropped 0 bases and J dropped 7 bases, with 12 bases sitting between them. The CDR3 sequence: CASSLADRLIGYTF. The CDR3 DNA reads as TGTGCCAGCAGCTTAGCAGACAGGCTAATTGGCTACACCTTC. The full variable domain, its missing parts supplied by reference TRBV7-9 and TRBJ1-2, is DTGVSQNPRHKITKRGQNVTFRCDPISEHNRLYWYRQTLGQGPEFLTYFQNEAQLEKSRLLSDRFSAERPKGSFSTLEIQRTEQGDSAMYLCASSLADRLIGYTFGSGTRLTVV.

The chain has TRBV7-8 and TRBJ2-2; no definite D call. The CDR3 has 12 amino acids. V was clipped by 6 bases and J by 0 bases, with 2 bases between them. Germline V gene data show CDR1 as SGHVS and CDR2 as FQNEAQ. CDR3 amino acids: CASSTNTGELFF. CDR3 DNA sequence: TGTGCCAGCAGTACGAACACCGGGGAGCTGTTTTTT.

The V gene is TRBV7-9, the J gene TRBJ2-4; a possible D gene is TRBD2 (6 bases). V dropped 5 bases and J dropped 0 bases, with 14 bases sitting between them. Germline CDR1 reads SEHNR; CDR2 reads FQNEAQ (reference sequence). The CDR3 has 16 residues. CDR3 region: CASSAQGGLAKNIQYF. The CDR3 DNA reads TGTGCCAGCAGCGCCCAGGGAGGCCTAGCCAAAAACATTCAGTACTTC.

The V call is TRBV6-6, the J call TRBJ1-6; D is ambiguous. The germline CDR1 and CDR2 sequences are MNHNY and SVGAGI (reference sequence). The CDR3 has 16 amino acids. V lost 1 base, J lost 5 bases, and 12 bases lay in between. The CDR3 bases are TGTGCCAGCAGTTACTTACCTCAACAGCATAATTCACCCCTCCACTTT. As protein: CASSYLPQQHNSPLHF.

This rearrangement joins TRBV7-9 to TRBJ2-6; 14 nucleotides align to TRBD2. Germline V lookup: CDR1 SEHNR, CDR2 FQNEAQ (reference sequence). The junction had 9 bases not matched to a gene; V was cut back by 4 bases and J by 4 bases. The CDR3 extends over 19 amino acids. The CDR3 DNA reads TGTGCCAGCAGCTCGGGACTAGCGGGGGTATCCAACGGGGCCAACGTCCTGACTTTC. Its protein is CASSSGLAGVSNGANVLTF.

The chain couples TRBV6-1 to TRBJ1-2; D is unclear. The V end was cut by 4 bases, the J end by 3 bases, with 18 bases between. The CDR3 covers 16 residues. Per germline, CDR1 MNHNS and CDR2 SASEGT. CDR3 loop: CASSVHLEGGYYGYTF. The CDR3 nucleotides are TGTGCCAGCAGTGTCCACCTGGAGGGCGGGTACTATGGCTACACCTTC.

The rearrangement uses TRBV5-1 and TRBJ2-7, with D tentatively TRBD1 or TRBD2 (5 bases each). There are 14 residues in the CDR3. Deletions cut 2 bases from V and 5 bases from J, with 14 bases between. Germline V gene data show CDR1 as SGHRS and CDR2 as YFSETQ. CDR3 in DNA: TGCGCCAGCAGCTTTGAGGGGATACTCCACGAGCAGTACTTC. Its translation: CASSFEGILHEQYF. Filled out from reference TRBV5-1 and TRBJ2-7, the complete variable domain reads KAGVTQTPRYLIKTRGQQVTLSCSPISGHRSVSWYQQTPGQGLQFLFEYFSETQRNKGNFPGRFSGRQFSNSRSEMNVSTLELGDSALYLCASSFEGILHEQYFGPGTRLTVT.

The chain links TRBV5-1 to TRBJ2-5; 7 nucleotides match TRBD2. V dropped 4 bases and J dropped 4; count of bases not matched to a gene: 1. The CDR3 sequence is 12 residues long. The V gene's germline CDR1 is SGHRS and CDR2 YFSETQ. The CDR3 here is CASSPGGETQYF. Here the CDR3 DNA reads TGCGCCAGCAGCCCGGGGGGAGAGACCCAGTACTTC.

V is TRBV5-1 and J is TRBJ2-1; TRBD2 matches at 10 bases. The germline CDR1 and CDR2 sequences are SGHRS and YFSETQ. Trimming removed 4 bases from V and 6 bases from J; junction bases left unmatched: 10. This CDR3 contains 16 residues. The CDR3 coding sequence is TGCGCCAGCAGCATTAAGCGGGAGGGGTTTTTCAATGAGCAGTTCTTC. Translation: CASSIKREGFFNEQFF. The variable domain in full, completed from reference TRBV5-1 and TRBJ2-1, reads KAGVTQTPRYLIKTRGQQVTLSCSPISGHRSVSWYQQTPGQGLQFLFEYFSETQRNKGNFPGRFSGRQFSNSRSEMNVSTLELGDSALYLCASSIKREGFFNEQFFGPGTRLTVL.

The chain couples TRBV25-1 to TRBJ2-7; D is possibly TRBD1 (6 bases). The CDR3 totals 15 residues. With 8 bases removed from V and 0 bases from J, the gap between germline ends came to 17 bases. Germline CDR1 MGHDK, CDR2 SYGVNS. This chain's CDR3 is CASDRYAFHSYEQYF. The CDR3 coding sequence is TGTGCCAGCGACAGGTACGCTTTCCACTCCTACGAGCAGTACTTC.